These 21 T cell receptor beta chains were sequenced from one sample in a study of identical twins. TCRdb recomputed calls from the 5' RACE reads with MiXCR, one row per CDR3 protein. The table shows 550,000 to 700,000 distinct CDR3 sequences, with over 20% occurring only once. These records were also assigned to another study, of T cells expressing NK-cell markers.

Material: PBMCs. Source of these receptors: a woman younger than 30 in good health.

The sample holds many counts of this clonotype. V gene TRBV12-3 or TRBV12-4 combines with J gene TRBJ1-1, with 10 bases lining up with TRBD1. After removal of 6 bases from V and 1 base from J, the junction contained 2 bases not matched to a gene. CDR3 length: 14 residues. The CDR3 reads CASRRDRGNTEAFF. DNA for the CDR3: TGTGCCAGCAGACGGGACAGGGGGAACACTGAAGCTTTCTTT.

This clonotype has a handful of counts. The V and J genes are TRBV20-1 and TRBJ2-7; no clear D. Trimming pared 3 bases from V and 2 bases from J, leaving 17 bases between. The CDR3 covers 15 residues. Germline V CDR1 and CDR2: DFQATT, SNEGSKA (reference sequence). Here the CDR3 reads CSASNVRSPAYEQYF. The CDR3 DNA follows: TGCAGTGCTAGCAACGTTCGATCCCCGGCCTACGAGCAGTACTTC.

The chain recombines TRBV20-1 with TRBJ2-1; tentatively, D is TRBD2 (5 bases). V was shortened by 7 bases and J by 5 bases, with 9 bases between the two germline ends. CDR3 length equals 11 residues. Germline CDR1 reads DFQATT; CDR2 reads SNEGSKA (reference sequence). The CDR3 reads CSGRTHNEQFF. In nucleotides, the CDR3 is TGCAGTGGAAGGACTCACAATGAGCAGTTCTTC.

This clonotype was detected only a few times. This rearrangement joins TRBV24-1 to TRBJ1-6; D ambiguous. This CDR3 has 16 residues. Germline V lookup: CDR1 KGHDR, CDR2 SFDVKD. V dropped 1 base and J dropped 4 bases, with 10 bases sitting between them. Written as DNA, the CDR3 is TGTGCCACCAGTGATTTAATAAGGGTGTATAATTCACCCCTCCACTTT. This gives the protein CATSDLIRVYNSPLHF.

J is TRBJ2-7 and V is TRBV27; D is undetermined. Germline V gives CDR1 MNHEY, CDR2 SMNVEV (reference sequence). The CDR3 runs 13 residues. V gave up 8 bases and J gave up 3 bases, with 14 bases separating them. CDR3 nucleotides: TGTGCCAGCGCCCTTACAGCGTACTACGAGCAGTACTTC. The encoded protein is CASALTAYYEQYF.

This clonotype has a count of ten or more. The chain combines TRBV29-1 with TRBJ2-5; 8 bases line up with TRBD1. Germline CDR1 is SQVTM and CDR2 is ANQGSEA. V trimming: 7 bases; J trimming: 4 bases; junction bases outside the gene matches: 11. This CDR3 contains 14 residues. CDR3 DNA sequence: TGCAGCGCCCGGACCCCAGGGGGCCGAGAGACCCAGTACTTC. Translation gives CSARTPGGRETQYF.

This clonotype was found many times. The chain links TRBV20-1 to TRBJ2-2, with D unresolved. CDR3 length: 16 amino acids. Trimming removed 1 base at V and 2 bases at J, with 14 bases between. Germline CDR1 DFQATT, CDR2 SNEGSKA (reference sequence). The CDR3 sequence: CSARAWSPPNTGELFF. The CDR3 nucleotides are TGCAGTGCTAGAGCCTGGAGTCCCCCTAACACCGGGGAGCTGTTTTTT.

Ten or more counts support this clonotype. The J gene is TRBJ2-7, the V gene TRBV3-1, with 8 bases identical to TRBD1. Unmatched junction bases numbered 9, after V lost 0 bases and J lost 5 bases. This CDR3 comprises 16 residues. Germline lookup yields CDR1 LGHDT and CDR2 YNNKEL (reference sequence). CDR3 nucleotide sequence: TGTGCCAGCAGCCAAGAAACAGGGGGACACTGGGACGAGCAGTACTTC. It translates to CASSQETGGHWDEQYF.

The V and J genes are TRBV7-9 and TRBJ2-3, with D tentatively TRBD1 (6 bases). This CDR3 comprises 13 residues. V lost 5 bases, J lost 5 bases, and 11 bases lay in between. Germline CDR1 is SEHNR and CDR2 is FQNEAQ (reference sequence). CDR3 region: CASSQDSLDTQYF. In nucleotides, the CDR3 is TGTGCCAGCAGCCAGGACAGCCTAGATACGCAGTATTTT.

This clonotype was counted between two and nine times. The CDR3 spells CASRDTYEQYF. CDR3 sequence (DNA): TGTGCCAGCAGGGACACCTACGAGCAGTACTTC. V gene TRBV6-5 combines with J gene TRBJ2-7, with D possibly being TRBD1 (5 bases). The germline CDR1 and CDR2 sequences are MNHEY and SVGAGI. Trimming removed 6 bases at V and 2 bases at J, with 5 bases between. The CDR3 has 11 residues.

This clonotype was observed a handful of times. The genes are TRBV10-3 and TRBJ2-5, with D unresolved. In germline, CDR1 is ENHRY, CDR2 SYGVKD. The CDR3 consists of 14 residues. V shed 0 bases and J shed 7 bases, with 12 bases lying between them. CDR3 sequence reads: CAISESSDIGTQYF. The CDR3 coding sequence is TGTGCCATCAGTGAGTCCTCTGATATAGGGACCCAGTACTTC.

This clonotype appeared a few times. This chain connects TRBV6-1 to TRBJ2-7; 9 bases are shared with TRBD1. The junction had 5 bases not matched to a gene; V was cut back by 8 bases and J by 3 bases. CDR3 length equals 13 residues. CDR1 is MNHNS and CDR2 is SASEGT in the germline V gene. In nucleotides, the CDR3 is TGTGCCAGCGGACAGGGGAACCTCTACGAGCAGTACTTC. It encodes CASGQGNLYEQYF.

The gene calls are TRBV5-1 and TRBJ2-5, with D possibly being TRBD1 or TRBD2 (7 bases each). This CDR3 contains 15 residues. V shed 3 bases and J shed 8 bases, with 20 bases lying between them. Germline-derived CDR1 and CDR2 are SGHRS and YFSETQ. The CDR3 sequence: CASSYRWEGAHTQYF. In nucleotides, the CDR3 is TGCGCCAGCAGCTACAGATGGGAGGGGGCGCATACCCAGTACTTC.

The CDR3 region is CASSFGVRAGEQETQYF. In DNA, the CDR3 is TGTGCCAGCAGCTTTGGGGTTCGGGCAGGGGAGCAAGAGACCCAGTACTTC. V is TRBV11-2 and J is TRBJ2-5, with D possibly TRBD1 on 6 matching bases. V was cut by 3 bases and J by 2 bases, with 19 bases left in between. The germline V gene encodes CDR1 SGHAT and CDR2 FQNNGV. The CDR3 is made up of 17 amino acids.

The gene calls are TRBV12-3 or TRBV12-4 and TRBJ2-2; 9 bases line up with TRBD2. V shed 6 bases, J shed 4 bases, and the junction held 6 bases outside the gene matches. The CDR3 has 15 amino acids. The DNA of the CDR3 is TGTGCCAGCAGCCATAGCGGGGGAGTCACCGGGGAGCTGTTTTTT. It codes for CASSHSGGVTGELFF.

CDR3 in amino acids: CASSKIPGRQETQYF. DNA for the CDR3: TGTGCCAGCAGTAAGATTCCAGGGAGGCAAGAGACCCAGTACTTC. The rearrangement joins TRBV6-1 to TRBJ2-5; D may be TRBD2 (6 bases). CDR3 size: 15 residues. Germline assignment: CDR1 MNHNS and CDR2 SASEGT. Trimming took 5 bases from V and 2 from J, leaving 15 bases between them.

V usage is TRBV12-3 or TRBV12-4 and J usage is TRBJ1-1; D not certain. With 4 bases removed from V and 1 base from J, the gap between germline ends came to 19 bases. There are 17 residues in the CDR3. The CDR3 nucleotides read TGTGCCAGCAGTTCCGTTCTTTACCAAACACGGAACACTGAAGCTTTCTTT. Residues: CASSSVLYQTRNTEAFF.

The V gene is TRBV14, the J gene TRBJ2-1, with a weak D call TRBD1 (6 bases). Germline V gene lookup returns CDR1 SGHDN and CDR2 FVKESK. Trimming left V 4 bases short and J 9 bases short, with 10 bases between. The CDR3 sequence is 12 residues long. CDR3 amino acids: CASSPKGGEQFF. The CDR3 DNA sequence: TGTGCCAGCAGCCCAAAAGGGGGTGAGCAGTTCTTC.

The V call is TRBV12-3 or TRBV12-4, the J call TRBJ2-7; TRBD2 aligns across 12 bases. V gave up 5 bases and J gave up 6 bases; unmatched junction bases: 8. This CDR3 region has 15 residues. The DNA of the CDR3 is TGTGCCAGCAGTCTTCTAGCGGGAGGGCCCTTCGAGCAGTACTTC. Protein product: CASSLLAGGPFEQYF.

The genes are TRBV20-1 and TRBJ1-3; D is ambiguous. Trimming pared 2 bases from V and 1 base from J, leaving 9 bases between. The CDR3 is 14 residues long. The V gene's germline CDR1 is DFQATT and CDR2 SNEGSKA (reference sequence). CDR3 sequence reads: CSARIAGSGNTIYF. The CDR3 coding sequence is TGCAGTGCTAGAATCGCGGGTTCTGGAAACACCATATATTTT.

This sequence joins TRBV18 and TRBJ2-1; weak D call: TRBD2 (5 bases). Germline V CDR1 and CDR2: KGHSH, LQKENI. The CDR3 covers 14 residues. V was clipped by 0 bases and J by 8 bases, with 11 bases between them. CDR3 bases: TGTGCCAGCTCACCACCGTCGCTAGCCCATGAGCAGTTCTTC. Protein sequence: CASSPPSLAHEQFF.